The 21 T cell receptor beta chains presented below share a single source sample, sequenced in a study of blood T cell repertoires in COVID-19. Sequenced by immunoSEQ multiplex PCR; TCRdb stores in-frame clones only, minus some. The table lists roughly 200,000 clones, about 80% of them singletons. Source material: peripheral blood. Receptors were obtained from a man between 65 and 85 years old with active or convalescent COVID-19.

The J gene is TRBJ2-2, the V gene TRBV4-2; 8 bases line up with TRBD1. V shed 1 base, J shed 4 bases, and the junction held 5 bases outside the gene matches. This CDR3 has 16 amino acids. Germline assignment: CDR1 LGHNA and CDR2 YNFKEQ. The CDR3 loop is CASSQATGAGTGELFF. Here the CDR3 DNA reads TGTGCCAGCAGCCAAGCGACAGGGGCGGGCACCGGGGAGCTGTTTTTT.

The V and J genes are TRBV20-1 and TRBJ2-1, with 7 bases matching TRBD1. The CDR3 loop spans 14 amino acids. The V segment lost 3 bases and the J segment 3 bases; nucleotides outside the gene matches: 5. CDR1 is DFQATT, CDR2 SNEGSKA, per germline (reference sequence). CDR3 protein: CSASIGTDYNEQFF. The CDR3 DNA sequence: TGCAGTGCTAGTATTGGGACAGACTACAATGAGCAGTTCTTC.

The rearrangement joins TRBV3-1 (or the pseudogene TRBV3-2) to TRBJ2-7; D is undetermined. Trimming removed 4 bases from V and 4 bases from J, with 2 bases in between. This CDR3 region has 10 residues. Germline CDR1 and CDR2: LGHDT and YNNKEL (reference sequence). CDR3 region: CASSPYEQYF. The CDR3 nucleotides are TGTGCCAGCAGCCCTTACGAGCAGTACTTC.

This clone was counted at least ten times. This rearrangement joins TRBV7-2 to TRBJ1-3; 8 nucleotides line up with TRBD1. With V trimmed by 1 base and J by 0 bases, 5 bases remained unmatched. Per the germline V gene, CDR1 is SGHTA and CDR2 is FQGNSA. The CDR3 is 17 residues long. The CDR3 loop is CASSLEGTGYSGNTIYF. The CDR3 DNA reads TGTGCCAGCAGCTTAGAGGGGACAGGCTACTCTGGAAACACCATATATTTT.

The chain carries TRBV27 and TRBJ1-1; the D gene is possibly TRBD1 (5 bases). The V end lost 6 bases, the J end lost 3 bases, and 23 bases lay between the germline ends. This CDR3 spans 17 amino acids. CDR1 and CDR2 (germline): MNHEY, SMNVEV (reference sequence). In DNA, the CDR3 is TGTGCCAGCAGCTTCGTCCGACCGTTTGGGGCACACACTGAAGCTTTCTTT. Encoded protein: CASSFVRPFGAHTEAFF.

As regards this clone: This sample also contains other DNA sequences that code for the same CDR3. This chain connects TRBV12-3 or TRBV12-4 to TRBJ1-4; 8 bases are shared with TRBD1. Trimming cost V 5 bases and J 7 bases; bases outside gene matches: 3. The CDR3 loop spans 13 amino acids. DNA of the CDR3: TGTGCCAGCAGTAGAGACAGGGGTGAAAAACTGTTTTTT. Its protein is CASSRDRGEKLFF.

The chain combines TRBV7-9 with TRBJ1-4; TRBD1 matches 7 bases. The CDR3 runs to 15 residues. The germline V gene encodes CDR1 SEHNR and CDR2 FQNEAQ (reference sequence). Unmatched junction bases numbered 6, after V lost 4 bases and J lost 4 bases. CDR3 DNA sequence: TGTGCCAGCAGCTCCGCAGGGGGTGGTAATGAAAAACTGTTTTTT. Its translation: CASSSAGGGNEKLFF.

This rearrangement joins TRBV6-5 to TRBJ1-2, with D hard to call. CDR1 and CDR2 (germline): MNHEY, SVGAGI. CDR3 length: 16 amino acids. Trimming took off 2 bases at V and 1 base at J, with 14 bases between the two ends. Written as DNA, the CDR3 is TGTGCCAGCAGTTACGGCCTAGTGTCCGTTAACTATGGCTACACCTTC. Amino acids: CASSYGLVSVNYGYTF.

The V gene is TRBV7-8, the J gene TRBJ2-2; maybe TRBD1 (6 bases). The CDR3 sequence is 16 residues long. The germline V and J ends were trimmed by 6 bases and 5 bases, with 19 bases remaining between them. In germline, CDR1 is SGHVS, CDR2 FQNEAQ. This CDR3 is CASRPDRVRGTGELFF. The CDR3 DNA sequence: TGTGCCAGCAGGCCGGATCGAGTCAGGGGAACCGGGGAGCTGTTTTTT.

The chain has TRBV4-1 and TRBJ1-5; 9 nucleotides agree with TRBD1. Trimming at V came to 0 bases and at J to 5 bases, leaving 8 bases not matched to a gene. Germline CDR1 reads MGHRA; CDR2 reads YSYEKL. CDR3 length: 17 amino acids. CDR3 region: CASSQEGGTGLHQPQHF. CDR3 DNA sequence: TGCGCCAGCAGCCAAGAAGGAGGGACAGGGTTACATCAGCCCCAGCATTTT.

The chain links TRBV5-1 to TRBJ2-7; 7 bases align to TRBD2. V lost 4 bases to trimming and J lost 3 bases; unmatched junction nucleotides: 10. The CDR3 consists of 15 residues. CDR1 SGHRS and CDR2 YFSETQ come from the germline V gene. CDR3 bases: TGCGCCAGCAGCCCCGCTCGGGCGGGAGACTACGAGCAGTACTTC. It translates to CASSPARAGDYEQYF.

The CDR3 coding sequence is TGTGCCAGCATTATAGACAGCGCAGACACTGAAGCTTTCTTT. Translation gives CASIIDSADTEAFF. The rearrangement uses TRBV6-5 and TRBJ1-1; weak D call: TRBD1 (5 bases). Germline assignment: CDR1 MNHEY and CDR2 SVGAGI. Trimming shortened V by 7 bases and J by 3 bases, and 15 bases separated the two germline ends. The CDR3 is 14 residues long.

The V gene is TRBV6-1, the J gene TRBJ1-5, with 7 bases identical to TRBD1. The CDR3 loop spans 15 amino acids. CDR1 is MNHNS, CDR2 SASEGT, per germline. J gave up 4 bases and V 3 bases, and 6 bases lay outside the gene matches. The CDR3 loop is CASSDQGGANQPQHF. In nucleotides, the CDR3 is TGTGCCAGCAGTGATCAGGGGGGCGCGAATCAGCCCCAGCATTTT.

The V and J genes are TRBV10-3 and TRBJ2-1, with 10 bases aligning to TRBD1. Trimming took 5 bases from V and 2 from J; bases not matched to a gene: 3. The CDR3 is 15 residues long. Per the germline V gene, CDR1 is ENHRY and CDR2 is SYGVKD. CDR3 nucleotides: TGTGCCATCAGTACGGGACAGGGGACCTACAATGAGCAGTTCTTC. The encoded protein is CAISTGQGTYNEQFF.

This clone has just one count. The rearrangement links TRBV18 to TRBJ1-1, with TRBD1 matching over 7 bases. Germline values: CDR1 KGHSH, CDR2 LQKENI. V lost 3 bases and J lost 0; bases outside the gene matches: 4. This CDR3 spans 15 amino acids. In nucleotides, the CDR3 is TGTGCCAGCTCACCGGGACAGCGAATGAACACTGAAGCTTTCTTT. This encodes CASSPGQRMNTEAFF.

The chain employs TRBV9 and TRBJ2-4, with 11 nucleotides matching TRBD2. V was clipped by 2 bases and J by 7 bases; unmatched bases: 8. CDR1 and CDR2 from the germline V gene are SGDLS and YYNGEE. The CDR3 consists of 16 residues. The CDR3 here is CASSVGGVAGGNIQYF. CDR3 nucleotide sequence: TGTGCCAGCAGCGTCGGGGGAGTAGCGGGAGGGAACATTCAGTACTTC. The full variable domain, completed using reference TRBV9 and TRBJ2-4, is DSGVTQTPKHLITATGQRVTLRCSPRSGDLSVYWYQQSLDQGLQFLIQYYNGEERAKGNILERFSAQQFPDLHSELNLSSLELGDSALYFCASSVGGVAGGNIQYFGAGTRLSVL.

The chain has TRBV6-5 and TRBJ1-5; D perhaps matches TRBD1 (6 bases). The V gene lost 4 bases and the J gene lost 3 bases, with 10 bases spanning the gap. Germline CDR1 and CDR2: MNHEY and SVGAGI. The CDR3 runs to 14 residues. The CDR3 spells CASSLGQINQPQHF. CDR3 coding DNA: TGTGCCAGCAGTTTAGGACAGATCAATCAGCCCCAGCATTTT.

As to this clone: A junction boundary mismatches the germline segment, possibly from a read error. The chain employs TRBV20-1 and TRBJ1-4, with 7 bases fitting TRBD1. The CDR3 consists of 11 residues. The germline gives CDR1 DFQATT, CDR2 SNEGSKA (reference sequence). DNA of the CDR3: TGCAGTGCTGAGGCGTACGACAGGGCTTCGTTT. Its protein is CSAEAYDRASF.

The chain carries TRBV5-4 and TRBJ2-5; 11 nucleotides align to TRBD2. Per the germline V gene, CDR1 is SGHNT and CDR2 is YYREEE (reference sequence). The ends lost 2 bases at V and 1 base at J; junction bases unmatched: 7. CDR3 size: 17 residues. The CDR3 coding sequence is TGTGCCAGCAGCTTTTACCTAGCGGGGGGTCTCCAAGAGACCCAGTACTTC. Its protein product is CASSFYLAGGLQETQYF.

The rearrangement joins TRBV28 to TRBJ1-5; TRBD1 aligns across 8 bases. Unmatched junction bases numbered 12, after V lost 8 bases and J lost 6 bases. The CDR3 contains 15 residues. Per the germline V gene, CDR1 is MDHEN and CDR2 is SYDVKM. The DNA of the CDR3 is TGTGCCAGCTACGCCGGACAGGGAATGGCTCAGCCCCAGCATTTT. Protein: CASYAGQGMAQPQHF.

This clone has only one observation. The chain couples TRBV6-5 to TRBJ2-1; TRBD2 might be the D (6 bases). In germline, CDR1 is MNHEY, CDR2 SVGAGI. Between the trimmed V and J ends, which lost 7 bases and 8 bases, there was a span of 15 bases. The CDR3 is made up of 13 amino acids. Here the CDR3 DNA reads TGTGCCAGCACCACCCCCTGGGGGGATGAGCAGTTCTTC. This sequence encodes CASTTPWGDEQFF.